The entry below gives a single TCR beta chain sequence along with its context. Its antigen target is currently unknown. No per-base quality is available; no much larger clone lies one base away. Genomic DNA was used for TRB sequencing, which was performed with the immunoSEQ assay at survey resolution or with the hsTCRB kit. From the authors' description of their analysis: The immunoSEQ software was used for initial read processing, and the LymphoSeq R package was used for repertoire analyses. For each TRB dataset, clonality was calculated as 1 minus normalized Shannon entropy, and the Gini coefficient was computed as well. Phenotypes of unsorted samples were inferred by mapping TRB sequences from sorted subsets of the recipient or donor onto unsorted samples of the same recipient. The source is immuneACCESS, and TCRdb retained only in-frame sequences with V and J called. Part of the clones is not carried over; for the studies checked, unresolved V genes explain less than half of this, and the remainder is unexplained. V and J calls and clone size are copied from that table; D and trimming were computed from the DNA. This sample holds tens of thousands of clones; 70% to 90% were observed only once. The ten largest make up about 3% of the sample.

The PTCy-treated patients were enrolled in a prospective multi-institutional clinical trial. Mononuclear cells from peripheral blood and bone marrow were separated by Ficoll-Hypaque density centrifugation and then cryopreserved. The data are from a study of T cells after posttransplantation cyclophosphamide (dated by TCRdb to 2016 to 2017). As for the study more broadly: Using TRB sequencing, the study followed how the T cell repertoire rebuilt after myeloablative bone marrow transplantation with posttransplantation cyclophosphamide given as GVHD prophylaxis. Antigen receptor sequencing covered samples from some 35 PTCy-treated patients and approximately 15 of their related bone marrow donors. TRB sequencing was performed on blood from all 35 or so PTCy patients with 1-year posttransplant specimens. TRB sequencing was also done on up to 3 additional blood samples from 2 to 5.2 years after transplant in 3 patients, and on pretransplant blood from 4 patients. Because TRA and TRB clonality correlated tightly in several samples, later TCR analyses were limited to TRB. Public TRB sequences were compared against a database of over 3,600 sequences linked to responses to pathogens, tumor antigens, self-antigens and alloantigens. Paper-wide results and their limitations: Across over 40 patients, TRB clonality was highly associated with recipient CMV seropositivity and CMV reactivation, and PTCy diversity was similar to diversity in CNI/methotrexate controls. Donor-recipient similarity was low at 1-2 months but increased during the first year, and donor CD8+ memory clones often dominated later blood repertoires. The TRB repertoires of T cells infiltrating skin or the GI tract showed only limited overlap with the TRB repertoires found in blood.

The germline V gene (reference sequence) sets CDR1 to LNHNV and CDR2 to YYDKDF. V drops 3 bases and J drops 5 bases, leaving 8 bases in between. Taken from cysteine to phenylalanine, the CDR3 has 13 residues. Only the CDR3 DNA is retained, 39 bases long and in frame from the first base. Material: PBMCs. This sequence originates from a man aged 25-45 years with a blood cancer, CMV-positive, and with a related stem cell donor. The V gene is TRBV15 and the J gene is TRBJ2-1, and TRBD1 may be the D gene, going by 6 matching bases. Here is the DNA: TGTGCCACCAGCAGTCGGACAGACAATGAGCAGTTCTTC. It is translated as CATSSRTDNEQFF.